These 24 T cell receptor beta chains share one sample of origin, sequenced in a study of blood T cell repertoires in COVID-19. Sequencing used immunoSEQ multiplex PCR; TCRdb keeps in-frame clones, though not all of them. The sample yields about 160,000 clones, about four fifths seen once. Sample: peripheral blood. The receptors here all came from a man in his 70s who had recovered from COVID-19.

This clone has just a few counts. The J gene is TRBJ2-1, the V gene TRBV5-5; D may be TRBD1 (6 bases). In germline, CDR1 is SGHKS, CDR2 YYEKEE (reference sequence). V shed 0 bases and J shed 10 bases, with 8 bases lying between them. The CDR3 runs 12 residues. CDR3 sequence reads: CASSLDRGEQFF. CDR3 in DNA: TGTGCCAGCAGCTTGGATAGGGGGGAGCAGTTCTTC.

This chain joins TRBV7-9 and TRBJ2-3; 9 positions match TRBD2. Germline V gives CDR1 SEHNR, CDR2 FQNEAQ (reference sequence). The CDR3 is made up of 15 amino acids. Germline trimming cut 5 bases from V and 0 bases from J; bases unmatched to any gene: 3. Written as DNA, the CDR3 is TGTGCCAGCAGCCCGACTAGCGGTAGCACAGATACGCAGTATTTT. Encoded protein: CASSPTSGSTDTQYF.

The chain combines TRBV30 with TRBJ1-1; possible D gene TRBD1, 5 bases. This CDR3 contains 13 residues. Germline CDR1 is GTSNPN and CDR2 is SVGIG (reference sequence). V was clipped by 5 bases and J by 0 bases, with 10 bases between them. CDR3 nucleotides: TGTGCCTGGTACGGGGGAATGAACACTGAAGCTTTCTTT. Translated: CAWYGGMNTEAFF.

This clone showed up just once. The chain carries TRBV6-1 and TRBJ2-7, with a possible D match to TRBD1 (6 bases). From germline, CDR1 is MNHNS and CDR2 SASEGT. The V end was cut by 2 bases, the J end by 2 bases, with 13 bases between. The length of the CDR3 is 15 residues. The CDR3 coding sequence is TGTGCCAGCAGTGAATGGGACACAAGGGCCTACGAGCAGTACTTC. Translated, it gives CASSEWDTRAYEQYF.

The gene calls are TRBV10-1 and TRBJ1-1, with D maybe TRBD1 (6 bases). Germline CDR1 reads WNHNN; CDR2 reads SYGVQD (reference sequence). The CDR3 spans 13 residues. The V end was cut by 4 bases, the J end by 6 bases, with 12 bases between. The CDR3 DNA is TGCGCCAGCAGTGTATCCAGGGGCTCTGAAGCTTTCTTT. Its translation: CASSVSRGSEAFF.

V gene TRBV6-5 combines with J gene TRBJ1-2; no clear D gene. V was clipped by 7 bases and J by 4 bases, with 10 bases between them. The length of the CDR3 is 12 residues. Germline V lookup: CDR1 MNHEY, CDR2 SVGAGI. The CDR3 DNA reads TGTGCCAGCACTTTCGACACCTATGGCTACACCTTC. Amino acid sequence: CASTFDTYGYTF.

CDR3 bases: TGCGCCAGCAGCCAGAGCGGGACAGGGGAAAGTAACACTGAAGCTTTCTTT. Protein product: CASSQSGTGESNTEAFF. This chain uses TRBV4-1 with TRBJ1-1, with 10 bases aligning to TRBD1. The CDR3 consists of 17 residues. V shed 3 bases, J shed 2 bases, and the junction held 9 bases outside the gene matches. The germline gives CDR1 MGHRA, CDR2 YSYEKL.

This sequence joins TRBV7-9 and TRBJ2-1, with D perhaps TRBD2 (6 bases). V shed 5 bases and J shed 0 bases, with 14 bases lying between them. The CDR3 is 16 amino acids. In germline, CDR1 is SEHNR, CDR2 FQNEAQ (reference sequence). The CDR3 reads CASSPGDGSSYNEQFF. The DNA of the CDR3 is TGTGCCAGCAGCCCCGGGGACGGGAGCTCCTACAATGAGCAGTTCTTC.

This clone was seen more than once but under ten times. The chain has TRBV29-1 and TRBJ2-7; 12 nucleotides line up with TRBD2. The CDR3 is 15 amino acids. The germline V gene encodes CDR1 SQVTM and CDR2 ANQGSEA. The V gene end was trimmed by 3 bases and the J gene end by 6 bases; junction bases not matched to a gene: 9. The CDR3, as DNA: TGCAGCGTTGACCCGGGACTAGCGGGTCCTGGCGAGCAGTACTTC. Translated, it gives CSVDPGLAGPGEQYF.

The rearrangement uses TRBV2 and TRBJ1-4, with 8 bases identical to TRBD1. This CDR3 region has 14 residues. Germline V CDR1 and CDR2: SNHLY, FYNNEI. V shed 6 bases, J shed 6 bases, and the junction held 6 bases outside the gene matches. The CDR3 nucleotides are TGTGCCAGCAGCGACAGGGGCGGGGATGAAAAACTGTTTTTT. This gives the protein CASSDRGGDEKLFF.

The DNA for the CDR3 is TGTGCCAGCAGCATAACGACTAGCGGGGGGCACCAAGAGACCCAGTACTTC. It codes for CASSITTSGGHQETQYF. The V and J genes are TRBV9 and TRBJ2-5, with 13 bases lining up with TRBD2. From germline, CDR1 is SGDLS and CDR2 YYNGEE. The CDR3 is made up of 17 amino acids. Germline trimming cut 4 bases from V and 0 bases from J; bases unmatched to any gene: 6.

The chain couples TRBV7-8 to TRBJ2-4; TRBD2 agrees at 15 bases. This CDR3 contains 14 residues. Germline V gene sequence: CDR1 SGHVS, CDR2 FQNEAQ. Trimming took 4 bases from V and 11 from J; bases not matched to a gene: 3. CDR3 sequence reads: CASSSGLAGGLQYF. Written as DNA, the CDR3 is TGTGCCAGCAGCTCGGGACTAGCGGGAGGCCTTCAGTACTTC.

The J gene is TRBJ1-4, the V gene TRBV28, with D maybe TRBD1 (6 bases). V lost 3 bases, J lost 0 bases, and 11 bases lay in between. CDR1 is MDHEN and CDR2 is SYDVKM in the germline V gene. CDR3 length: 16 residues. In DNA form, the CDR3 reads TGTGCCAGCAGTTTCATCAGGGGTTCAACTAATGAAAAACTGTTTTTT. It is translated as CASSFIRGSTNEKLFF.

This clone was seen a handful of times. The chain couples TRBV5-6 to TRBJ2-3, with 7 bases fitting TRBD2. After removal of 5 bases from V and 2 bases from J, the junction contained 5 bases not matched to a gene. The CDR3 runs 14 residues. Per the germline V gene, CDR1 is SGHDT and CDR2 is YYEEEE. The CDR3 bases are TGTGCCAGCAGTACAGCGGGGATCACAGATACGCAGTATTTT. Protein: CASSTAGITDTQYF.

The chain recombines TRBV7-8 with TRBJ2-5; unclear D gene. Trimming removed 5 bases at V and 5 bases at J, with 6 bases between. CDR1 is SGHVS and CDR2 is FQNEAQ in the germline V gene. The CDR3 is 11 amino acids. The CDR3 coding sequence is TGTGCCAGCAGCGACTTGGAGACCCAGTACTTC. It translates to CASSDLETQYF.

The chain uses TRBV5-1 and TRBJ2-7; 7 bases are shared with TRBD2. The CDR3 length is 14 residues. Germline V gene lookup returns CDR1 SGHRS and CDR2 YFSETQ. V was pared by 0 bases and J by 5 bases, with 5 bases of the junction left unmatched. The CDR3 loop is CASSLAAGENEQYF. For the CDR3, the DNA is TGCGCCAGCAGCTTGGCGGCGGGAGAGAACGAGCAGTACTTC.

The gene calls are TRBV7-9 and TRBJ2-1; D gene unclear. Germline lookup yields CDR1 SEHNR and CDR2 FQNEAQ (reference sequence). Trimming shortened V by 5 bases and J by 9 bases, and 17 bases separated the two germline ends. This CDR3 has 14 residues. Here the CDR3 reads CASSLTALTVEQFF. CDR3 DNA: TGTGCCAGCAGCCTAACTGCCTTAACGGTTGAGCAGTTCTTC. The whole variable domain, remainder taken from reference TRBV7-9 and TRBJ2-1, is DTGVSQNPRHKITKRGQNVTFRCDPISEHNRLYWYRQTLGQGPEFLTYFQNEAQLEKSRLLSDRFSAERPKGSFSTLEIQRTEQGDSAMYLCASSLTALTVEQFFGPGTRLTVL.

This CDR3 is CATSDSGLAAYEQYF. The CDR3 DNA is TGTGCCACCAGTGATTCCGGACTAGCTGCGTACGAGCAGTACTTC. V is TRBV24-1 and J is TRBJ2-7; TRBD2 matches 8 bases. The CDR3 spans 15 residues. The germline gives CDR1 KGHDR, CDR2 SFDVKD. The V and J ends lost 2 bases and 4 bases, in that order; junction bases with no gene match: 6.

This clone was detected a few times. This sequence joins TRBV7-6 and TRBJ2-7; 8 nucleotides agree with TRBD2. Per germline, CDR1 SGHVS and CDR2 FNYEAQ. Trimming removed 4 bases from V and 5 bases from J; junction bases left unmatched: 7. The CDR3 consists of 14 residues. The CDR3 reads CASSSGNSGNEQYF. The CDR3 coding sequence is TGTGCCAGCAGCTCGGGTAATAGCGGGAACGAGCAGTACTTC.

The chain couples TRBV10-3 to TRBJ2-5, with 7 nucleotides matching TRBD1. Per germline, CDR1 ENHRY and CDR2 SYGVKD. J lost 4 bases, V lost 6 bases, and 8 bases had no gene match. The CDR3 extends over 14 amino acids. The CDR3 is CAISPRDSGETQYF. The CDR3 coding sequence is TGTGCCATCAGCCCCCGGGACAGCGGAGAGACCCAGTACTTC.

This clone was observed a single time. This chain links TRBV3-1 (or the pseudogene TRBV3-2) with TRBJ2-7; D is unclear. With 1 base removed from V and 8 bases from J, the gap between germline ends came to 12 bases. The CDR3 covers 13 residues. Germline V gives CDR1 LGHDT, CDR2 YNNKEL (reference sequence). Here the CDR3 DNA reads TGTGCCAGCAGCCAAGGAAAACACCATAAGCAGTACTTC. Its protein product is CASSQGKHHKQYF.

The sample holds one count of this clone. J is TRBJ2-4 and V is TRBV6-4, with D maybe TRBD2 (6 bases). CDR3 length: 17 amino acids. Germline V lookup: CDR1 MRHNA, CDR2 SNTAGT. Trimming left V 3 bases short and J 1 base short, with 16 bases between. CDR3 in amino acids: CASSESSTGGAKNIQYF. Written as DNA, the CDR3 is TGTGCCAGCAGTGAATCTAGCACTGGAGGGGCCAAAAACATTCAGTACTTC.

The chain has TRBV27 and TRBJ2-7; D is unresolved. This CDR3 has 12 amino acids. The V gene lost 7 bases and the J gene lost 4 bases, with 11 bases spanning the gap. Germline CDR1 and CDR2: MNHEY and SMNVEV (reference sequence). CDR3 sequence: CASKSSSYEQYF. The CDR3 nucleotides are TGTGCCAGCAAAAGCTCTTCTTACGAGCAGTACTTC.

The rearrangement joins TRBV5-6 to TRBJ1-3; D is ambiguous. V was cut by 0 bases and J by 0 bases, with 7 bases left in between. The CDR3 is made up of 15 amino acids. Germline values: CDR1 SGHDT, CDR2 YYEEEE. Written as DNA, the CDR3 is TGTGCCAGCAGCTTGGGTCTAAGCTCTGGAAACACCATATATTTT. This codes for CASSLGLSSGNTIYF.